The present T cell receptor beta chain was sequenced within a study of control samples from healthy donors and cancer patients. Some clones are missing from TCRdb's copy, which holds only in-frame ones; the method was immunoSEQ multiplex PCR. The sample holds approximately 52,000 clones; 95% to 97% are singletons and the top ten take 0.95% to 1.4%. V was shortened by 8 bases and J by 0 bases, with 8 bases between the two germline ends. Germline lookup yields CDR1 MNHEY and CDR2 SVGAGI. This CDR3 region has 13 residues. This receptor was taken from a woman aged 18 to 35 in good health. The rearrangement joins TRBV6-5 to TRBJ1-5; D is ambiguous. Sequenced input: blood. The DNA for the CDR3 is TGTGCCAGCGGGCATTTTAGCAATCAGCCCCAGCATTTT. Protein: CASGHFSNQPQHF.